One and the same sample provided the 30 T cell receptor beta chains below, sequenced in a study of T cell therapy after organ transplantation. Assay: immunoSEQ multiplex PCR; the TCRdb copy retains only in-frame clones and omits some. The sample carries roughly 20,000 clones, about 83% recorded once. Indicated time point: 20-29 weeks after completion of therapy. Their cognate antigens are unknown. The source material was CD8+ T cells from blood, sampled after autologous CMV-specific T cell therapy. The source of these receptors is a human patient who had received a solid organ transplant and had CMV disease. Some T cells may trace back to the graft donor.

The sample holds one count of this clone. V is TRBV4-2 and J is TRBJ2-7, with D tentatively TRBD2 (5 bases). CDR3 length: 14 amino acids. Trimming stripped 4 bases from V and 7 bases from J, with 17 bases between. The germline CDR1 and CDR2 sequences are LGHNA and YNFKEQ. CDR3 sequence reads: CASSRETPLEEQYF. CDR3 coding DNA: TGTGCCAGCAGCCGGGAGACCCCCCTCGAGGAGCAGTACTTC.

This chain links TRBV7-6 with TRBJ2-7, with 12 nucleotides matching TRBD2. V shed 5 bases, J shed 2 bases, and the junction held 4 bases outside the gene matches. Germline lookup yields CDR1 SGHVS and CDR2 FNYEAQ. The CDR3 is 15 residues long. DNA for the CDR3: TGTGCCAGCAGCATACTAGCGGGAGGACCCTACGAGCAGTACTTC. Translation: CASSILAGGPYEQYF.

The V and J genes are TRBV6-5 and TRBJ2-7; TRBD2 matches 11 bases. The germline CDR1 and CDR2 sequences are MNHEY and SVGAGI. The CDR3 spans 14 residues. J lost 4 bases, V lost 5 bases, and 4 bases had no gene match. The CDR3: CASSPGTSGYEQYF. The CDR3 nucleotides are TGTGCCAGCAGTCCCGGGACTAGCGGATACGAGCAGTACTTC.

The chain is built from TRBV29-1 and TRBJ1-1; D remains unclear. Germline assignment: CDR1 SQVTM and CDR2 ANQGSEA. Trimming stripped 3 bases from V and 0 bases from J, with 8 bases between. The CDR3 sequence is 13 residues long. In DNA form, the CDR3 reads TGCAGCGTTGACGGGGAAATGAACACTGAAGCTTTCTTT. Protein product: CSVDGEMNTEAFF.

The chain has TRBV12-5 and TRBJ2-2, with 10 bases matching TRBD2. Germline V gene data show CDR1 as LGHNT and CDR2 as FRNRAP. J gave up 3 bases and V 2 bases, and 6 bases lay outside the gene matches. This CDR3 has 17 amino acids. The CDR3 loop reads CASGLFRTSGDTGELFF. The CDR3 DNA reads TGTGCTAGTGGTTTGTTTCGGACTAGCGGTGACACCGGGGAGCTGTTTTTT.

The rearrangement uses TRBV5-6 and TRBJ1-4; no clear D gene. The length of the CDR3 is 13 residues. Germline loops: CDR1 SGHDT, CDR2 YYEEEE. V was trimmed by 0 bases and J by 8 bases, leaving 8 bases between them. The CDR3 DNA is TGTGCCAGCAGCTTGGACCAGAGGGAAAAACTGTTTTTT. This translates into CASSLDQREKLFF. The whole variable domain, remainder taken from reference TRBV5-6 and TRBJ1-4, is DAGVTQSPTHLIKTRGQQVTLRCSPKSGHDTVSWYQQALGQGPQFIFQYYEEEERQRGNFPDRFSGHQFPNYSSELNVNALLLGDSALYLCASSLDQREKLFFGSGTQLSVL.

V and J are TRBV15 and TRBJ1-5; no clear D gene. The germline V gene encodes CDR1 LNHNV and CDR2 YYDKDF (reference sequence). The CDR3 length is 15 residues. V shed 1 base and J shed 4 bases, with 11 bases lying between them. The CDR3 protein is CATSRGTVGNQPQHF. CDR3 nucleotide sequence: TGTGCCACCAGCAGAGGGACGGTTGGAAATCAGCCCCAGCATTTT.

V is TRBV11-2 and J is TRBJ1-6, with D possibly matching TRBD1 (5 bases). V shed 6 bases and J shed 7 bases, with 22 bases lying between them. Germline CDR1 is SGHAT and CDR2 is FQNNGV. CDR3 length equals 17 residues. The CDR3 DNA is TGTGCCAGCAGTCCAATCCCGAAGGGACCGGCCAATTCACCCCTCCACTTT. Translating gives CASSPIPKGPANSPLHF.

The V call is TRBV7-9, the J call TRBJ2-7; a weak D match, TRBD1 (5 bases). The V gene lost 5 bases and the J gene lost 6 bases, with 23 bases spanning the gap. Germline V gene lookup returns CDR1 SEHNR and CDR2 FQNEAQ (reference sequence). CDR3 length: 16 residues. The CDR3 region is CASSNRFGLRVSEQYF. In nucleotides, the CDR3 is TGTGCCAGCAGCAACAGGTTTGGCCTCCGCGTGAGCGAGCAGTACTTC.

This clone is termed medium-sized. V usage is TRBV28 and J usage is TRBJ2-7, with 7 bases that match TRBD2. Germline assignment: CDR1 MDHEN and CDR2 SYDVKM. V shed 5 bases and J 6 bases; nucleotides not matched to a gene: 10. CDR3 length: 14 amino acids. CDR3 nucleotides: TGTGCCAGCAGTCAGAGTGGACTAGGCGGCGAGCAGTACTTC. It is translated as CASSQSGLGGEQYF.

The chain recombines TRBV5-1 with TRBJ2-7; D is ambiguous. The CDR3 spans 12 residues. The germline V gene encodes CDR1 SGHRS and CDR2 YFSETQ. The germline V and J ends were trimmed by 0 bases and 2 bases, with 3 bases remaining between them. Written as DNA, the CDR3 is TGCGCCAGCAGCTTGGGAGCCTACGAGCAGTACTTC. It translates to CASSLGAYEQYF.

The sample holds one count of this clone. The chain employs TRBV28 and TRBJ1-5; D unclear. The CDR3 has 14 amino acids. V lost 3 bases and J lost 4, with 10 bases in between. In germline, CDR1 is MDHEN, CDR2 SYDVKM. The chain's CDR3 is CASSFGVQNQPQHF. CDR3 in DNA: TGTGCCAGCAGTTTTGGGGTACAAAATCAGCCCCAGCATTTT.

This rearrangement joins TRBV6-5 to TRBJ1-1; D not certain. CDR3 size: 12 residues. CDR1 and CDR2 (germline): MNHEY, SVGAGI. V gave up 2 bases and J gave up 7 bases, with 8 bases separating them. The CDR3 loop reads CASSYPGSEAFF. CDR3 in DNA: TGTGCCAGCAGTTACCCTGGAAGTGAAGCTTTCTTT.

The chain uses TRBV28 and TRBJ1-5; no firm D call. Trimming left V 7 bases short and J 4 bases short, with 17 bases between. From germline, CDR1 is MDHEN and CDR2 SYDVKM. The CDR3 sequence is 15 residues long. The CDR3 sequence: CASTPAEVGNQPQHF. The CDR3, as DNA: TGTGCCAGCACCCCAGCCGAGGTCGGGAATCAGCCCCAGCATTTT.

The chain couples TRBV27 to TRBJ1-1; D call uncertain. From germline, CDR1 is MNHEY and CDR2 SMNVEV (reference sequence). The CDR3 length is 11 residues. V was clipped by 9 bases and J by 2 bases, with 7 bases between them. The CDR3 DNA is TGTGCCAGTCAGCGCAACACTGAAGCTTTCTTT. This encodes CASQRNTEAFF.

The chain uses TRBV4-3 and TRBJ2-2; D uncertain. CDR1 is LGHNA, CDR2 YSLEER, per germline. V was cut by 0 bases and J by 3 bases, with 8 bases left in between. The CDR3 contains 15 residues. CDR3 protein: CASSQDSGDTGELFF. CDR3 nucleotide sequence: TGCGCCAGCAGCCAAGATTCCGGCGACACCGGGGAGCTGTTTTTT.

This chain uses TRBV13 with TRBJ2-5, with 14 bases fitting TRBD2. The CDR3 sequence is 16 residues long. Germline V gene lookup returns CDR1 PRHDT and CDR2 FYEKMQ (reference sequence). Trimming cost V 5 bases and J 1 base; bases outside gene matches: 3. As DNA, the CDR3 is TGTGCCAGCAGCCTGGGACTAGCGGGGGCCCAAGAGACCCAGTACTTC. This gives the protein CASSLGLAGAQETQYF.

In its sample, this clone was seen a few times. The chain uses TRBV6-5 and TRBJ1-1; the D gene is possibly TRBD1 (5 bases). V was trimmed by 2 bases and J by 1 base, leaving 8 bases between them. Germline CDR1 is MNHEY and CDR2 is SVGAGI. The CDR3 loop spans 14 amino acids. CDR3 residues: CASSYNDRNTEAFF. In DNA form, the CDR3 reads TGTGCCAGCAGTTACAACGACAGGAACACTGAAGCTTTCTTT.

The V gene is TRBV5-1, the J gene TRBJ2-2, with D unresolved. The CDR3 extends over 11 amino acids. V was clipped by 2 bases and J by 6 bases, with 2 bases between them. Germline CDR1 is SGHRS and CDR2 is YFSETQ. CDR3 nucleotides: TGCGCCAGCAGCTTACCCGGGGAGCTGTTTTTT. Its protein product is CASSLPGELFF.

The chain couples TRBV5-1 to TRBJ2-3; 10 bases line up with TRBD2. V lost 0 bases, J lost 5 bases, and 3 bases stayed unmatched. Germline-derived CDR1 and CDR2 are SGHRS and YFSETQ. The CDR3 has 15 residues. CDR3 amino acids: CASSLGSSGRDTQYF. Written as DNA, the CDR3 is TGCGCCAGCAGCTTGGGGTCTAGCGGGAGAGATACGCAGTATTTT.

This clone is deemed medium-sized. The same CDR3 arises from other DNA sequences in this sample as well. CDR3 DNA: TGTGCCAGCAGCCCGGGACAGGGGATCTACGAGCAGTACTTC. This sequence encodes CASSPGQGIYEQYF. V usage is TRBV6-5 and J usage is TRBJ2-7; 10 positions agree with TRBD1. Looked up from germline, CDR1 is MNHEY and CDR2 is SVGAGI. This CDR3 region has 14 residues. The trim removed 6 bases at V and 3 bases at J, leaving 5 bases unmatched.

A single count supports this clone. CDR3 DNA: TGCAGCGTTTACCTCCCGCGGGGGGCTTTGTGGGAGCAGTACTTC. It yields the protein CSVYLPRGALWEQYF. V is TRBV29-1 and J is TRBJ2-7; 8 nucleotides line up with TRBD2. The CDR3 contains 15 residues. Per the germline V gene, CDR1 is SQVTM and CDR2 is ANQGSEA. With V trimmed by 5 bases and J by 7 bases, 16 bases remained unmatched.

The chain combines TRBV5-8 with TRBJ2-3; maybe TRBD2 (5 bases). This CDR3 is 15 amino acids long. The germline CDR1 and CDR2 sequences are SGHTS and YDEGEE. V dropped 2 bases and J dropped 2 bases, with 12 bases sitting between them. The CDR3 DNA follows: TGTGCCAGCAGCTTCTCGGGGTTCAACACAGATACGCAGTATTTT. Protein sequence: CASSFSGFNTDTQYF. Full variable domain (missing parts from reference TRBV5-8 and TRBJ2-3): EAGVTQSPTHLIKTRGQQATLRCSPISGHTSVYWYQQALGLGLQFLLWYDEGEERNRGNFPPRFSGRQFPNYSSELNVNALELEDSALYLCASSFSGFNTDTQYFGPGTRLTVL.

By share, this clone ranks as medium-sized. The CDR3 reads CASSGSSGGADTQYF. CDR3 nucleotide sequence: TGTGCCAGCAGCGGATCTAGCGGGGGCGCAGATACGCAGTATTTT. V gene TRBV6-4 combines with J gene TRBJ2-3, with 10 bases that match TRBD2. The CDR3 is 15 residues long. CDR1 and CDR2 (germline): MRHNA, SNTAGT. The junction had 7 bases not matched to a gene; V was cut back by 6 bases and J by 4 bases.

This chain links TRBV2 with TRBJ2-1; TRBD2 matches 9 bases. The CDR3 is 17 residues long. Germline V gives CDR1 SNHLY, CDR2 FYNNEI. Trimming took 3 bases from V and 3 from J; bases not matched to a gene: 9. CDR3: CASSDPRLADYYNEQFF. The CDR3 DNA follows: TGTGCCAGCAGTGATCCAAGACTAGCGGACTACTACAATGAGCAGTTCTTC.

This clone was picked up a small number of times. The chain uses TRBV4-1 and TRBJ2-7; 12 nucleotides agree with TRBD1. The V segment lost 0 bases and the J segment 3 bases; nucleotides outside the gene matches: 12. Germline values: CDR1 MGHRA, CDR2 YSYEKL. This CDR3 is built from 19 residues. The CDR3 loop reads CASSQDTGTGGRFLYEQYF. CDR3 coding DNA: TGCGCCAGCAGCCAAGACACCGGGACAGGGGGCCGGTTCCTCTACGAGCAGTACTTC.

V gene TRBV6-5 combines with J gene TRBJ2-7; 10 nucleotides align to TRBD1. The CDR3 consists of 15 residues. With 6 bases clipped from V and 6 bases from J, the junction kept 11 bases outside the gene matches. CDR1 is MNHEY and CDR2 is SVGAGI in the germline V gene. The CDR3, as DNA: TGTGCCAGCAGCAACTTCGACAGGGGGCCGGTCGAGCAGTACTTC. This gives the protein CASSNFDRGPVEQYF.

The rearrangement links TRBV4-3 to TRBJ2-7, with D possibly TRBD2 on 5 matching bases. Germline CDR1 reads LGHNA; CDR2 reads YSLEER. V lost 4 bases and J 2 bases, leaving 24 bases between the germline ends. The CDR3 has 18 residues. The CDR3 nucleotides are TGCGCCAGCAGCCTCAACTATGGGGTTCGCGGAGGACCCTACGAGCAGTACTTC. Protein: CASSLNYGVRGGPYEQYF.

V is TRBV6-5 and J is TRBJ1-1; no firm D call. Germline V CDR1 and CDR2: MNHEY, SVGAGI. The length of the CDR3 is 14 residues. Trimming removed 5 bases from V and 5 bases from J, with 15 bases in between. This CDR3 reads CASSVKEFWTEAFF. As DNA, the CDR3 is TGTGCCAGCAGTGTCAAGGAGTTCTGGACTGAAGCTTTCTTT.

This clone was counted a few times. The J gene is TRBJ2-3, the V gene TRBV4-3; D gene unclear. CDR1 and CDR2 (germline): LGHNA, YSLEER. V was clipped by 6 bases and J by 3 bases, with 16 bases between them. The CDR3 has 15 residues. The DNA of the CDR3 is TGCGCCAGCAGTTATACTGGTCTTTCAACAGATACGCAGTATTTT. The encoded protein is CASSYTGLSTDTQYF.